This T cell receptor beta chain was captured in a study of blood T cell repertoires in COVID-19. Study background: The origin of the acute and convalescent COVID-19 samples was the United States, Italy and Spain. PBMCs, B-cell-depleted T cells, or T cells were the source of the cDNA or gDNA that made up the material.

One Seattle source followed patients from active infection through their disease course. This CDR3 spans 15 amino acids. Germline assignment: CDR1 SGHAT and CDR2 FQDESV (reference sequence). With 5 bases clipped from V and 3 bases from J, the junction kept 2 bases outside the gene matches. This clone came up once. Original handling: Amplification of reference gene primers was used by the study to estimate nucleated cell counts. The repertoire was sequenced with immunoSEQ multiplex PCR; TCRdb's copy has only in-frame clones and lacks some. V, J and clone size reflect that table, while D and trimming were determined from the DNA. The table includes about 250,000 clones, approximately 91% detected once.

The clonotype comes from a man younger than 40 with COVID-19, enrolled during active disease. This chain links TRBV11-1 with TRBJ2-1; 12 bases agree with TRBD2. The sequencing sample was made of peripheral blood. CDR3 DNA: TGTGCCAGCAGCAGGACTAGCGGGGACTACAATGAGCAGTTCTTC. Its protein product is CASSRTSGDYNEQFF.